This T cell receptor (beta chain) was sequenced for a study of blood T cell repertoires in COVID-19. This table comes from immunoSEQ multiplex PCR, and its TCRdb copy is limited to in-frame clones, with some not included. The sample contains under 250,000 clones, 80% to 90% of which appear only once. J gave up 13 bases and V 5 bases, and 10 bases lay outside the gene matches. In germline, CDR1 is MNHEY, CDR2 SMNVEV (reference sequence). This CDR3 comprises 13 residues. This TCR came from a man aged 45-65 years with COVID-19, enrolled during active disease. The chain joins TRBV27 to TRBJ2-5; 10 positions match TRBD2. What was sequenced was peripheral blood. This CDR3 is CASSSSGGTGWYF. The DNA for the CDR3 is TGTGCCAGCAGTAGTAGCGGGGGGACAGGTTGGTACTTC.